This TCR beta chain is from a study of cytomegalovirus exposure and HLA in healthy donors. TCRdb keeps only in-frame clones here, not all; method: immunoSEQ multiplex PCR. There are approximately 160,000 clones in the sample; roughly 90% occur only once, and approximately 2% lies in the top ten. The length of the CDR3 is 15 residues. The V gene lost 1 base and the J gene lost 1 base, with 7 bases spanning the gap. CDR1 is MNHEY, CDR2 SMNVEV, per germline (reference sequence). Sequencing was carried out using PBMCs. The chain uses TRBV27 and TRBJ2-2, with D unclear. This clonotype originated in a woman aged 18-29 years in good health and CMV-seronegative. The CDR3 bases are TGTGCCAGCAGTTTATTGGCGGTGAACACCGGGGAGCTGTTTTTT. The encoded protein is CASSLLAVNTGELFF.